This entry lists 5 T cell receptor beta chains sequenced from one sample in a study of response to subunit inactivated influenza vaccine. TCRdb used MiXCR to reprocess the RT-PCR reads, holding one entry per CDR3 protein. This table has just over 300,000 distinct CDR3 sequences, just over 20% appearing once. The sample in question was PBMCs from blood, obtained 21 months after vaccination. The receptors originated from a man between 45 and 75 years old who received an inactivated influenza vaccine.

This clonotype has only one observation. The V call is TRBV10-3, the J call TRBJ2-4; 9 nucleotides match TRBD1. Unmatched junction bases numbered 6, after V lost 0 bases and J lost 6 bases. Germline V gene sequence: CDR1 ENHRY, CDR2 SYGVKD. The CDR3 loop spans 16 amino acids. The CDR3 nucleotides read TGTGCCATCAGTGAGTCGGGACAGGGTTTTGGAAACATTCAGTACTTC. This translates into CAISESGQGFGNIQYF.

The chain uses TRBV20-1 and TRBJ1-6; TRBD1 is a possible D gene (5 bases). The CDR3 has 16 residues. Trimming took off 0 bases at V and 5 bases at J, with 14 bases between the two ends. Germline CDR1 reads DFQATT; CDR2 reads SNEGSKA (reference sequence). CDR3 sequence: CSAREGGSGNNSPLHF. Here the CDR3 DNA reads TGCAGTGCTAGAGAGGGGGGTTCGGGGAATAATTCACCCCTCCACTTT.

This clonotype showed up just a few times. The CDR3 nucleotides read TGCGCCAGCAGCCAAGCTCCAGGGGGCAATAACTATGGCTACACCTTC. This translates into CASSQAPGGNNYGYTF. The chain employs TRBV4-3 and TRBJ1-2, with TRBD1 matching over 8 bases. The CDR3 contains 16 residues. In germline, CDR1 is LGHNA, CDR2 YSLEER. V was clipped by 1 base and J by 1 base; unmatched bases: 5.

This clonotype has only a few counts. CDR3 region: CASSLGQLDYGYTF. The CDR3 coding sequence is TGTGCCAGCAGCTTGGGACAGCTTGACTATGGCTACACCTTC. The chain has TRBV5-5 and TRBJ1-2; tentatively, D is TRBD1 (5 bases). V gave up 0 bases and J gave up 3 bases, with 9 bases separating them. In germline, CDR1 is SGHKS, CDR2 YYEKEE (reference sequence). The CDR3 sequence is 14 residues long.

This clonotype was seen ten or more times. The J gene is TRBJ1-5, the V gene TRBV7-2, with a tentative D call TRBD1 (5 bases). Trimming removed 6 bases at V and 7 bases at J, with 16 bases between. This CDR3 is 14 amino acids long. The germline V gene has CDR1 SGHTA and CDR2 FQGNSA. The CDR3 loop reads CASRFQGIGQPQHF. The CDR3, as DNA: TGTGCCAGCAGATTTCAGGGAATTGGACAGCCCCAGCATTTT. Filled out from reference TRBV7-2 and TRBJ1-5, the complete variable domain reads GAGVSQSPSNKVTEKGKDVELRCDPISGHTALYWYRQSLGQGLEFLIYFQGNSAPDKSGLPSDRFSAERTGGSVSTLTIQRTQQEDSAVYLCASRFQGIGQPQHFGDGTRLSIL.